These T cell receptor beta chains were read from a single sample in a study of early T cells in non-severe SARS-CoV-2 infection. One entry per CDR3 protein results from TCRdb running MiXCR on the 5' RACE reads. Of tens of thousands of distinct CDR3 sequences in the sample, 5% to 6.5% were seen once. The sample here was whole blood, taken at baseline. The receptors stem from an adult who was a healthcare worker with PCR-confirmed SARS-CoV-2 infection or an uninfected control (not recorded which). Both conserved end residues are part of each CDR3. Fields, in order: J gene, V gene, clone size, CDR3 length, D gene, CDR3 protein, CDR3 DNA. A D gene is named only where the DNA matches it firmly. Some rows mark clone size as missing; the rest say once, few, many or name a class of expanded clone.

j_gene: TRBJ2-3
v_gene: TRBV3-1
abundance: NA
len: 16
d_gene: TRBD2
CDR3aa: CASSQISGRTTDTQYF
CDR3nt: TGTGCCAGCTCCCAAATTAGCGGGAGGACCACAGATACGCAGTATTTT

j_gene: TRBJ2-7
v_gene: TRBV3-1
abundance: few
len: 16
d_gene: NA
CDR3aa: CASSQDKTGISYEQYF
CDR3nt: TGTGCCAGCAGCCAAGATAAGACAGGCATCTCCTACGAGCAGTACTTC

j_gene: TRBJ1-2
v_gene: TRBV11-2
abundance: many
len: 14
d_gene: TRBD1
CDR3aa: CASSPGTVGYGYTF
CDR3nt: TGTGCCAGCAGCCCAGGGACAGTTGGCTATGGCTACACCTTC

j_gene: TRBJ2-3
v_gene: TRBV5-1
abundance: few
len: 15
d_gene: NA
CDR3aa: CASRLRDGSLDTQYF
CDR3nt: TGCGCCAGCAGATTACGGGACGGATCATTAGATACGCAGTATTTT

j_gene: TRBJ2-1
v_gene: TRBV20-1
abundance: many
len: 16
d_gene: TRBD2
CDR3aa: CSASPSSGRAQNEQFF
CDR3nt: TGCAGTGCTAGCCCCTCTAGCGGGAGGGCCCAGAATGAGCAGTTCTTC

j_gene: TRBJ2-5
v_gene: TRBV20-1
abundance: few
len: 13
d_gene: NA
CDR3aa: CSARWDTPRTQYF
CDR3nt: TGCAGTGCTAGATGGGACACCCCTAGGACCCAGTACTTC

j_gene: TRBJ1-2
v_gene: TRBV12-3/TRBV12-4
abundance: NA
len: 15
d_gene: NA
CDR3aa: CASSFLQGLDYGYTF
CDR3nt: TGTGCCAGCAGTTTCCTTCAGGGGCTTGACTATGGCTACACCTTC

j_gene: TRBJ2-7
v_gene: TRBV6-5
abundance: many
len: 17
d_gene: NA
CDR3aa: CASSYTGWGAGSYEQYF
CDR3nt: TGTGCCAGCAGTTACACGGGGTGGGGCGCGGGGTCCTACGAGCAGTACTTC

j_gene: TRBJ1-2
v_gene: TRBV9
abundance: many
len: 13
d_gene: NA
CDR3aa: CASSVDVMGGYTF
CDR3nt: TGTGCCAGCAGCGTAGATGTGATGGGAGGCTACACCTTC

j_gene: TRBJ2-7
v_gene: TRBV27
abundance: few
len: 15
d_gene: NA
CDR3aa: CASSSWTAGTYEQYF
CDR3nt: TGTGCCAGCAGTTCCTGGACAGCCGGGACCTACGAGCAGTACTTC

j_gene: TRBJ2-7
v_gene: TRBV27
abundance: many
len: 14
d_gene: TRBD2
CDR3aa: CASSERTSGYEQYF
CDR3nt: TGTGCCAGCAGTGAAAGGACTAGCGGCTACGAGCAGTACTTC

j_gene: TRBJ1-3
v_gene: TRBV3-1
abundance: few
len: 13
d_gene: NA
CDR3aa: CASSQGSGNTIYF
CDR3nt: TGTGCCAGCAGCCAGGGTTCTGGAAACACCATATATTTT

j_gene: TRBJ2-7
v_gene: TRBV7-9
abundance: NA
len: 12
d_gene: NA
CDR3aa: CASSKQGREQYF
CDR3nt: TGTGCCAGCAGCAAACAGGGGAGGGAGCAGTACTTC

j_gene: TRBJ2-7
v_gene: TRBV28
abundance: many
len: 15
d_gene: TRBD1
CDR3aa: CASSLTGPRSYEQYF
CDR3nt: TGTGCCAGCAGCCTGACAGGGCCCCGCTCCTACGAGCAGTACTTC

j_gene: TRBJ2-1
v_gene: TRBV28
abundance: NA
len: 15
d_gene: TRBD2
CDR3aa: CASSPRLAGEGEQFF
CDR3nt: TGTGCCAGCAGTCCAAGACTAGCGGGAGAAGGTGAGCAGTTCTTC

j_gene: TRBJ2-3
v_gene: TRBV5-4
abundance: many
len: 15
d_gene: TRBD2
CDR3aa: CASSLAREGTDTQYF
CDR3nt: TGTGCCAGCAGCTTGGCCCGGGAGGGAACAGATACGCAGTATTTT

j_gene: TRBJ2-2
v_gene: TRBV25-1
abundance: many
len: 17
d_gene: NA
CDR3aa: CASRRPPTGSNTGELFF
CDR3nt: TGTGCCAGCCGGAGGCCGCCGACAGGTTCGAACACCGGGGAGCTGTTTTTT

j_gene: TRBJ2-7
v_gene: TRBV10-1
abundance: many
len: 15
d_gene: TRBD1
CDR3aa: CASSQGQVGVYEQYF
CDR3nt: TGCGCCAGCAGTCAGGGACAGGTCGGAGTTTACGAGCAGTACTTC

j_gene: TRBJ2-2
v_gene: TRBV5-1
abundance: NA
len: 14
d_gene: TRBD1
CDR3aa: CASATQGATGELFF
CDR3nt: TGCGCCAGCGCAACGCAGGGGGCGACCGGGGAGCTGTTTTTT

j_gene: TRBJ2-2
v_gene: TRBV19
abundance: many
len: 17
d_gene: NA
CDR3aa: CASSNPLGMINTGELFF
CDR3nt: TGTGCCAGTAGTAACCCCCTGGGGATGATTAACACCGGGGAGCTGTTTTTT

j_gene: TRBJ2-1
v_gene: TRBV5-1
abundance: many
len: 14
d_gene: NA
CDR3aa: CASGSPTSAGEQFF
CDR3nt: TGCGCCAGCGGTTCCCCAACTAGTGCGGGCGAGCAGTTCTTC

j_gene: TRBJ1-2
v_gene: TRBV30
abundance: many
len: 12
d_gene: NA
CDR3aa: CAWSLTVNGYTF
CDR3nt: TGTGCCTGGAGTCTCACAGTAAATGGCTACACCTTC

j_gene: TRBJ2-4
v_gene: TRBV28
abundance: many
len: 16
d_gene: NA
CDR3aa: CASVSGGTLAKNIQYF
CDR3nt: TGTGCCAGCGTCAGCGGCGGCACACTAGCCAAAAACATTCAGTACTTC

j_gene: TRBJ2-3
v_gene: TRBV10-3
abundance: many
len: 16
d_gene: TRBD1
CDR3aa: CAIRDRDRGRQDTQYF
CDR3nt: TGTGCCATCAGAGACCGGGACAGGGGGCGACAAGATACGCAGTATTTT

j_gene: TRBJ2-5
v_gene: TRBV11-2
abundance: many
len: 18
d_gene: NA
CDR3aa: CASSFGQGFTPDQETQYF
CDR3nt: TGTGCCAGCAGCTTCGGGCAGGGTTTTACTCCTGACCAAGAGACCCAGTACTTC

j_gene: TRBJ2-7
v_gene: TRBV3-1
abundance: few
len: 13
d_gene: NA
CDR3aa: CASSHAGPYEQYF
CDR3nt: TGTGCCAGCAGCCACGCAGGGCCCTACGAGCAGTACTTC

j_gene: TRBJ1-2
v_gene: TRBV19
abundance: many
len: 14
d_gene: NA
CDR3aa: CASSPAGDVYGYTF
CDR3nt: TGTGCCAGTAGTCCAGCAGGGGATGTCTATGGCTACACCTTC

j_gene: TRBJ2-3
v_gene: TRBV18
abundance: NA
len: 16
d_gene: TRBD1
CDR3aa: CASSPPGQTSTDTQYF
CDR3nt: TGTGCCAGCTCACCACCGGGACAGACTAGCACAGATACGCAGTATTTT

j_gene: TRBJ2-5
v_gene: TRBV12-3/TRBV12-4
abundance: many
len: 15
d_gene: NA
CDR3aa: CASSLEAMGGETQYF
CDR3nt: TGTGCCAGCAGTTTGGAGGCCATGGGGGGCGAGACCCAGTACTTC